This T cell receptor beta chain was obtained from a study of T-cell memory formation after mild COVID-19. This clonotype was found a few times. Germline CDR1 and CDR2: KGHSH and LQKENI. Trimming left V 1 base short and J 4 bases short, with 7 bases between. The CDR3 spans 13 residues. TCRdb called the 5' RACE reads again in MiXCR, with one record for every CDR3 protein. Among about 210,000 distinct CDR3 sequences listed, 27% were seen once. Sequenced: PBMCs or a T cell subset sorted from them (not recorded which). The V and J genes are TRBV18 and TRBJ2-5, with no clear D. This receptor was obtained from an adult woman who had mild COVID-19 (a few samples of this study predate the infection). Cell type and time point are not known. The CDR3 spells CASSPLAPETQYF. Here the CDR3 DNA reads TGTGCCAGCTCACCACTAGCACCAGAGACCCAGTACTTC.